These 10 T cell receptor beta chains were all obtained from the same sample, sequenced in a study of regulatory T cells in long-lasting Graves disease. To make TCR beta libraries, researchers used iRepertoire HTBI primers and Arm-PCR of CDR3 regions. Each CDR3 protein is one row after TCRdb ran MiXCR on the multiplex PCR reads. The repertoire holds hundreds of thousands of distinct CDR3 sequences, about 20% seen once, with 10% to 15% in the top ten. Noted time point: persistent/refractory GD, antithyroid drugs over 5 years with positive TRAb. PBMCs provided the RNA from which the TCR library was made. Material: peripheral blood mononuclear cells (PBMCs), obtained when the disease was refractory, from a patient treated with antithyroid drugs. The receptors originated from a female donor with Graves disease.

This clonotype occurred many times. V is TRBV12-3 or TRBV12-4 and J is TRBJ1-6, with TRBD1 matching 10 bases. The CDR3 loop spans 15 amino acids. Trimming cost V 6 bases and J 5 bases; bases outside gene matches: 4. The CDR3 nucleotides read TGTGCCAGCAGGCCGGGACAGGGGAATAATTCACCCCTCCACTTT. Translation gives CASRPGQGNNSPLHF.

This clonotype was seen repeatedly, ten times or more. V and J are TRBV20-1 and TRBJ1-2; D is ambiguous. Trimming took off 6 bases at V and 0 bases at J, with 8 bases between the two ends. This CDR3 is built from 12 residues. The germline gives CDR1 DFQATT, CDR2 SNEGSKA (reference sequence). CDR3: CSANTPNYGYTF. The CDR3 nucleotides read TGCAGTGCCAACACCCCTAACTATGGCTACACCTTC.

This clonotype was seen only a few times. This chain joins TRBV7-9 and TRBJ2-5; D assignment may be TRBD1 or TRBD2 (5 bases each). This CDR3 is built from 12 residues. Between the trimmed V and J ends, which lost 10 bases and 7 bases, there was a span of 16 bases. The V gene's germline CDR1 is SEHNR and CDR2 FQNEAQ (reference sequence). Written as DNA, the CDR3 is TGTGCCACACTTCCGGGGACGGGGACCCAGTACTTC. Encoded protein: CATLPGTGTQYF.

This clonotype appeared a few times. The chain is built from TRBV7-2 and TRBJ1-1, with D tentatively TRBD1 (5 bases). This CDR3 spans 15 amino acids. CDR1 and CDR2 (germline): SGHTA, FQGNSA. V was pared by 1 base and J by 4 bases, with 13 bases between. The CDR3 spells CASSLDRGWGTEAFF. In nucleotides, the CDR3 is TGTGCCAGCAGCTTAGATAGGGGATGGGGCACTGAAGCTTTCTTT.

V is TRBV7-2 and J is TRBJ2-7; 7 nucleotides agree with TRBD1. The CDR3 contains 16 residues. The J segment lost 7 bases and the V segment lost 5 bases, leaving 17 bases of the junction unmatched. Germline V gene lookup returns CDR1 SGHTA and CDR2 FQGNSA. CDR3 in DNA: TGTGCCAGCAGCCAAGATTCTCTGACAGGGACCAGAGAGCAGTACTTC. Protein sequence: CASSQDSLTGTREQYF.

This clonotype was observed many times. V is TRBV7-2 and J is TRBJ1-1; 7 bases agree with TRBD1. With V trimmed by 5 bases and J by 3 bases, 3 bases remained unmatched. Germline CDR1 SGHTA, CDR2 FQGNSA. CDR3 length: 13 residues. The CDR3 sequence is CASSQGGYTEAFF. CDR3 DNA: TGTGCCAGCAGCCAGGGGGGGTACACTGAAGCTTTCTTT.

V gene TRBV9 combines with J gene TRBJ1-3, with D unresolved. Trimming left V 0 bases short and J 4 bases short, with 14 bases between. Germline CDR1 is SGDLS and CDR2 is YYNGEE. This CDR3 has 16 residues. In nucleotides, the CDR3 is TGTGCCAGCAGCGTAGGTTTTACGTTGAGCGGAAACACCATATATTTT. It encodes CASSVGFTLSGNTIYF.

This clonotype was detected many times. The rearrangement joins TRBV2 to TRBJ2-5; TRBD2 matches 8 bases. Germline values: CDR1 SNHLY, CDR2 FYNNEI. The CDR3 is made up of 14 amino acids. Losses at the gene ends were 6 bases for V and 4 bases for J; bases not matched to a gene: 7. In DNA, the CDR3 is TGTGCCAGCAGAAGAGCGGGAGATGGAGAGACCCAGTACTTC. It translates to CASRRAGDGETQYF.

This clonotype was seen more than once but under ten times. V and J are TRBV14 and TRBJ1-1; D is uncertain. Germline CDR1 and CDR2: SGHDN and FVKESK. The V and J ends lost 2 bases and 12 bases respectively, with 10 bases between them. The CDR3 covers 11 residues. The CDR3 sequence: CASSQLVGTFF. CDR3 bases: TGTGCCAGCAGCCAATTGGTGGGGACTTTCTTT.

This clonotype showed up many times. The chain couples TRBV5-1 to TRBJ1-1; 12 bases match TRBD1. The CDR3 loop spans 13 amino acids. Losses at the gene ends were 7 bases for V and 4 bases for J; bases not matched to a gene: 2. Germline lookup yields CDR1 SGHRS and CDR2 YFSETQ. The CDR3 DNA is TGCGCCAGCGCGGGACAGGGGGCCACTGAAGCTTTCTTT. This gives the protein CASAGQGATEAFF.